Each of the 26 T cell receptor beta chains below was sequenced from the same sample in a study of T cells in Graves' hyperthyroidism and ophthalmopathy. RNA transcripts served as the template for amplifying TCR beta CDR3 regions. With the HTBI primer set, the TCR CDR3 went through a first round of RT-PCR. Using its own MiXCR run on the multiplex PCR reads, TCRdb lists one record per CDR3 protein. The sample lists roughly 550,000 distinct CDR3 sequences, about 16% occurring once. The specimen sequenced was blood. These receptors were taken from a woman younger than 45 with Graves' ophthalmopathy.

The J gene is TRBJ2-7, the V gene TRBV19, with D uncertain. CDR3 length: 14 amino acids. Germline CDR1 reads LNHDA; CDR2 reads SQIVND (reference sequence). The V end was cut by 2 bases, the J end by 3 bases, with 11 bases between. CDR3 sequence: CASSIRVTVYEQYF. CDR3 DNA sequence: TGTGCCAGTAGTATACGGGTTACGGTCTACGAGCAGTACTTC.

This clonotype was seen ten or more times. The chain couples TRBV5-1 to TRBJ2-3; 14 bases are shared with TRBD2. Germline CDR1 reads SGHRS; CDR2 reads YFSETQ. V lost 4 bases and J lost 6; bases outside the gene matches: 7. This CDR3 contains 16 residues. This CDR3 reads CASSVLGTSGSDTQYF. CDR3 coding DNA: TGCGCCAGCAGCGTGCTCGGGACTAGCGGGAGCGATACGCAGTATTTT.

The chain recombines TRBV28 with TRBJ1-6; D is perhaps TRBD1 (6 bases). Germline V CDR1 and CDR2: MDHEN, SYDVKM. The germline V and J ends were trimmed by 2 bases and 9 bases, with 11 bases remaining between them. This CDR3 region has 14 residues. Here the CDR3 reads CASSLRGWGSPLHF. CDR3 coding DNA: TGTGCCAGCAGTTTAAGGGGGTGGGGTTCACCCCTCCACTTT.

The chain is built from TRBV5-1 and TRBJ2-2; tentatively, D is TRBD1 or TRBD2 (6 bases each). The CDR3 runs 16 residues. CDR1 and CDR2 from the germline V gene are SGHRS and YFSETQ. V was clipped by 4 bases and J by 0 bases, with 13 bases between them. CDR3 sequence (DNA): TGCGCCAGCAGCCCGAGGGGGGCTTCGAACACCGGGGAGCTGTTTTTT. It translates to CASSPRGASNTGELFF.

The chain recombines TRBV27 with TRBJ2-7, with 8 bases lining up with TRBD1. CDR1 and CDR2 (germline): MNHEY, SMNVEV (reference sequence). This CDR3 spans 15 amino acids. The trim removed 2 bases at V and 7 bases at J, leaving 10 bases unmatched. Here the CDR3 reads CASSLKGQGAREQYF. The CDR3 DNA is TGTGCCAGCAGTTTAAAGGGGCAGGGGGCGCGAGAGCAGTACTTC.

The gene calls are TRBV4-1 and TRBJ2-5; no clear D. CDR1 is MGHRA and CDR2 is YSYEKL in the germline V gene. Trimming cost V 1 base and J 3 bases, with 12 bases left between them. CDR3 length: 15 amino acids. The CDR3 here is CASSQGFTDEETQYF. The CDR3 coding sequence is TGCGCCAGCAGCCAAGGGTTCACAGACGAAGAGACCCAGTACTTC.

This clonotype was recorded many times. This sequence joins TRBV7-6 and TRBJ2-7; D may be TRBD2 (6 bases). Germline values: CDR1 SGHVS, CDR2 FNYEAQ. Trimming left V 2 bases short and J 2 bases short, with 13 bases between. This CDR3 spans 15 amino acids. In nucleotides, the CDR3 is TGTGCCAGCAGCTTAAACGGGAGACCTCCCTACGAGCAGTACTTC. Its translation: CASSLNGRPPYEQYF. Using reference TRBV7-6 and TRBJ2-7 for the parts outside the CDR3, the full variable domain is GAGVSQSPRYKVTKRGQDVALRCDPISGHVSLYWYRQALGQGPEFLTYFNYEAQQDKSGLPNDRFSAERPEGSISTLTIQRTEQRDSAMYRCASSLNGRPPYEQYFGPGTRLTVT.

The table lists this clonotype with many counts. J is TRBJ2-1 and V is TRBV20-1; no definite D call. Germline-derived CDR1 and CDR2 are DFQATT and SNEGSKA (reference sequence). V shed 1 base and J shed 6 bases, with 13 bases lying between them. CDR3 length: 14 amino acids. The CDR3 nucleotides read TGCAGTGCTAGAGCCCCGATGGAGCTCAATGAGCAGTTCTTC. Translated: CSARAPMELNEQFF.

This clonotype was observed a handful of times. Because the CDR3 is missing its conserved closing phenylalanine or tryptophan, this is likely a read error. The chain uses TRBV30 and TRBJ1-6, with no clear D. CDR1 is GTSNPN, CDR2 SVGIG, per germline (reference sequence). The CDR3 spans 12 residues. Trimming took 2 bases from V and 7 from J, leaving 6 bases between them. CDR3 nucleotides: TGTGCCTGGAGTCCAGGAAATTCACCCCTCCACCTT. Protein: CAWSPGNSPLHL.

About this clonotype itself: One junction end does not reproduce the germline sequence, and a read error may be involved. This rearrangement joins TRBV5-1 to TRBJ2-3, with unresolved D. The germline V gene has CDR1 SGHRS and CDR2 YFSETQ. The CDR3 consists of 14 residues. The CDR3 reads CASSLGASRDTQYF. The CDR3 nucleotides read TGCGCCAGCAGCTTGGGGGCAAGCAGAGATACGCAGTATTTT.

This clonotype was detected many times. The chain combines TRBV7-8 with TRBJ1-1; D gene ambiguous. In germline, CDR1 is SGHVS, CDR2 FQNEAQ. This CDR3 contains 16 residues. V was pared by 2 bases and J by 1 base, with 14 bases between. The CDR3: CASSLRRVMANTEAFF. DNA for the CDR3: TGTGCCAGCAGCTTACGGCGGGTGATGGCGAACACTGAAGCTTTCTTT.

This clonotype was seen many times. The genes are TRBV20-1 and TRBJ2-3; unclear D gene. CDR1 DFQATT and CDR2 SNEGSKA come from the germline V gene (reference sequence). V shed 2 bases and J shed 2 bases, with 2 bases lying between them. The CDR3 contains 11 residues. The DNA for the CDR3 is TGCAGTGCTAGACTCACAGATACGCAGTATTTT. Translation: CSARLTDTQYF.

This clonotype appeared a single time. The V gene is TRBV9, the J gene TRBJ2-5; tentative D call: TRBD2 (5 bases). V was pared by 3 bases and J by 1 base, with 13 bases between. This CDR3 has 15 residues. Germline CDR1 reads SGDLS; CDR2 reads YYNGEE. The CDR3 sequence: CASSAGLGSQETQYF. The CDR3 DNA is TGTGCCAGCAGCGCGGGATTGGGCAGCCAAGAGACCCAGTACTTC.

This clonotype occurred many times. The rearrangement uses TRBV28 and TRBJ2-7; TRBD2 is a possible D gene (6 bases). V gave up 7 bases and J gave up 3 bases, with 16 bases separating them. Germline CDR1 and CDR2: MDHEN and SYDVKM. This CDR3 region has 14 residues. The CDR3 nucleotides read TGTGCCAGCATATCCCCAGGGCGGGACTACGAGCAGTACTTC. Translating gives CASISPGRDYEQYF. Combining the CDR3 with reference TRBV28 and TRBJ2-7 gives the whole variable domain DVKVTQSSRYLVKRTGEKVFLECVQDMDHENMFWYRQDPGLGLRLIYFSYDVKMKEKGDIPEGYSVSREKKERFSLILESASTNQTSMYLCASISPGRDYEQYFGPGTRLTVT.

A few counts support this clonotype. This chain joins TRBV7-8 and TRBJ2-3, with TRBD2 identical over 9 bases. Unmatched junction bases numbered 12, after V lost 5 bases and J lost 6 bases. CDR1 and CDR2 (germline): SGHVS, FQNEAQ. CDR3 length: 16 amino acids. CDR3 in amino acids: CASSPRASGAGDTQYF. The DNA for the CDR3 is TGTGCCAGCAGCCCACGGGCTAGCGGGGCTGGGGATACGCAGTATTTT.

This clonotype has only a few counts. The V call is TRBV7-9, the J call TRBJ2-2; TRBD1 aligns across 7 bases. The ends lost 6 bases at V and 0 bases at J; junction bases unmatched: 4. This CDR3 contains 15 residues. Germline CDR1 and CDR2: SEHNR and FQNEAQ (reference sequence). The DNA for the CDR3 is TGTGCCAGCAGGCCCGGGACAGCGAACACCGGGGAGCTGTTTTTT. Translating gives CASRPGTANTGELFF.

V and J are TRBV13 and TRBJ1-2, with unresolved D. Germline V gene sequence: CDR1 PRHDT, CDR2 FYEKMQ (reference sequence). The CDR3 covers 13 residues. Between the trimmed V and J ends, which lost 4 bases and 10 bases, there was a span of 16 bases. CDR3 DNA sequence: TGTGCCAGCAGCTCTTCATTGGTTTGGGCCTACACCTTC. Translated: CASSSSLVWAYTF.

Ten or more counts support this clonotype. The V and J genes are TRBV7-2 and TRBJ2-5; D is unresolved. The CDR3 has 14 amino acids. The germline gives CDR1 SGHTA, CDR2 FQGNSA. V was clipped by 1 base and J by 5 bases, with 11 bases between them. DNA for the CDR3: TGTGCCAGCAGCTTAGAACGGGCGCGGGAGACCCAGTACTTC. This codes for CASSLERARETQYF.

This clonotype has a count of ten or more. This chain uses TRBV14 with TRBJ1-5, with D hard to call. The germline V gene encodes CDR1 SGHDN and CDR2 FVKESK. V was shortened by 0 bases and J by 0 bases, with 18 bases between the two germline ends. The CDR3 loop spans 19 amino acids. In nucleotides, the CDR3 is TGTGCCAGCAGCCAAGAGATGCCCCCATCTTCAGTTAGCAATCAGCCCCAGCATTTT. It specifies CASSQEMPPSSVSNQPQHF.

This clonotype was observed a handful of times. The chain joins TRBV6-5 to TRBJ2-3; no definite D call. Per the germline V gene, CDR1 is MNHEY and CDR2 is SVGAGI. V lost 0 bases and J 6 bases, leaving 7 bases between the germline ends. The CDR3 has 13 amino acids. Here the CDR3 DNA reads TGTGCCAGCAGTTACTCGTCTTGGGATACGCAGTATTTT. It codes for CASSYSSWDTQYF.

The J gene is TRBJ1-3, the V gene TRBV6-1; D is undetermined. Germline CDR1 and CDR2: MNHNS and SASEGT. The CDR3 spans 11 residues. The germline V and J ends were trimmed by 6 bases and 6 bases, with 6 bases remaining between them. CDR3 sequence (DNA): TGTGCCAGCAGAGAGGCAAACACCATATATTTT. The encoded protein is CASREANTIYF.

This clonotype was recorded a few times. This chain joins TRBV28 and TRBJ1-5, with D tentatively TRBD1 (6 bases). Trimming pared 3 bases from V and 3 bases from J, leaving 9 bases between. The CDR3 covers 14 residues. The germline CDR1 and CDR2 sequences are MDHEN and SYDVKM. The CDR3 nucleotides are TGTGCCAGCAGTTTCGGACAGTTCAATCAGCCCCAGCATTTT. Translating gives CASSFGQFNQPQHF. The entire variable domain, with the rest obtained from reference TRBV28 and TRBJ1-5, is as follows: DVKVTQSSRYLVKRTGEKVFLECVQDMDHENMFWYRQDPGLGLRLIYFSYDVKMKEKGDIPEGYSVSREKKERFSLILESASTNQTSMYLCASSFGQFNQPQHFGDGTRLSIL.

This clonotype was seen many times. The rearrangement links TRBV13 to TRBJ1-1, with D tentatively TRBD1 (5 bases). V dropped 5 bases and J dropped 0 bases, with 19 bases sitting between them. The germline V gene encodes CDR1 PRHDT and CDR2 FYEKMQ (reference sequence). The CDR3 is made up of 17 amino acids. The CDR3 DNA reads TGTGCCAGCAGCCCGGGGCCCGGATTACCCCTGAACACTGAAGCTTTCTTT. Translation: CASSPGPGLPLNTEAFF.

This clonotype was seen many times. V usage is TRBV28 and J usage is TRBJ2-3; unclear D gene. CDR3 length equals 15 residues. Trimming removed 5 bases at V and 1 base at J, with 13 bases between. Germline assignment: CDR1 MDHEN and CDR2 SYDVKM. For the CDR3, the DNA is TGTGCCAGCAGTGAGATAGAACCGGGCACAGATACGCAGTATTTT. It is translated as CASSEIEPGTDTQYF.

This clonotype occurred many times. J is TRBJ1-5 and V is TRBV30, with 8 bases identical to TRBD1. The V segment lost 5 bases and the J segment 7 bases; nucleotides outside the gene matches: 4. CDR3 size: 12 residues. Per germline, CDR1 GTSNPN and CDR2 SVGIG (reference sequence). CDR3 residues: CAWGQGGQPQHF. DNA for the CDR3: TGTGCCTGGGGACAGGGCGGACAGCCCCAGCATTTT.

This clonotype appeared a few times. This chain connects TRBV25-1 to TRBJ1-1; 9 bases agree with TRBD1. The germline V gene encodes CDR1 MGHDK and CDR2 SYGVNS. V trimming: 6 bases; J trimming: 7 bases; junction bases outside the gene matches: 9. This CDR3 has 14 residues. CDR3 bases: TGTGCCAGCAGCCTGACAGGGGGAGGAGGTGAAGCTTTCTTT. This sequence encodes CASSLTGGGGEAFF.